This is a list of T cell receptor beta chains from one sample in a study of vaccination effects on CD4 cells after COVID-19. Libraries were prepared by immunoSEQ multiplex PCR; TCRdb keeps only in-frame clonotypes and omits some of them. The sample has roughly 33,000 clones, more than 70% seen once; the top ten hold under 30%. Their specific antigens are unknown. Sequences were derived from CD4+ T cells from PBMCs cultured with HCoV-OC43 spike peptides, sampled before COVID-19 vaccination. These receptors all stem from a human donor who received a COVID-19 vaccine. Both conserved end residues are part of each CDR3. The D gene is left open where the match is weak. A clone size is listed for some rows: how often the clone was seen (once, few, many), or a class if it is expanded.

j_call | clone_size | d_call | v_call | cdr3_nt | cdr3_aa
TRBJ1-5 | few | TRBD1 | TRBV5-8 | TGTGCCAGCAGCCCGGGACAGCCTTATCAGCCCCAGCATTTT | CASSPGQPYQPQHF
TRBJ1-2 | few | - | TRBV28 | TGTGCCAGCAGTTTCCGCAGGGCCCGAGATGGCTACACCTTC | CASSFRRARDGYTF
TRBJ2-2 | - | - | TRBV5-4 | TGTGCCAGCAGCTGGGGGGACGGCACCGGGGAGCTGTTTTTT | CASSWGDGTGELFF
TRBJ2-1 | - | - | TRBV6-6 | TGTGCCAGCAGCCCATCTCTAGGGAGTGAGCAGTTCTTC | CASSPSLGSEQFF
TRBJ1-1 | - | TRBD1 | TRBV18 | TGTGCCAGCTCACCCCTGGGACAGGGGGAACGCACTGAAGCTTTCTTT | CASSPLGQGERTEAFF
TRBJ2-1 | - | - | TRBV5-4 | TGTGCCAGCAGCTTGGACGAAGGTGTTGGGCAGTTCTTC | CASSLDEGVGQFF
TRBJ1-1 | - | - | TRBV15 | TGTGCCACCAGCATAACAGGGACCATGAACACTGAAGCTTTCTTT | CATSITGTMNTEAFF
TRBJ1-1 | - | - | TRBV3-1/TRBV3-2 | TGTGCCAGCAGCCAAGTAGCGTTGAACACTGAAGCTTTCTTT | CASSQVALNTEAFF
TRBJ1-2 | - | TRBD1 | TRBV15 | TGTGCCACCAGCAGAGGGACAGGGGGGAATGGCTACACCTTC | CATSRGTGGNGYTF
TRBJ1-2 | - | TRBD1 | TRBV2 | TGTGCCAGCAGTGCGGACAGGGATGATGGCTACACCTTC | CASSADRDDGYTF
TRBJ2-1 | - | TRBD1 | TRBV10-3 | TGTGCCATCAGTGGACAGGGTATGGGGGCCGGAGGTGAGCAGTTCTTC | CAISGQGMGAGGEQFF
TRBJ1-1 | - | - | TRBV5-1 | TGCGCCAGCAGCTTGGGGGCCGGCGGGCTCGGCACTGAAGCTTTCTTT | CASSLGAGGLGTEAFF
TRBJ1-1 | - | - | TRBV5-6 | TGTGCCAGCAGCTTCGTTGGTGAAACGGCTTTCTTT | CASSFVGETAFF
TRBJ1-4 | - | TRBD1 | TRBV7-2 | TGTGCCAGCAGCCCTCAGGGGGCGGGGGAAAAACTGTTTTTT | CASSPQGAGEKLFF
TRBJ1-5 | few | TRBD1 | TRBV6-5 | TGTGCCAGCAGTTTAGGACAGGGGAGTCAGCCCCAGCATTTT | CASSLGQGSQPQHF
TRBJ2-5 | - | - | TRBV3-1/TRBV3-2 | TGTGCCAGCAGCCAAGGCGGAGCGTCCCCTGGGACCCAGTACTTC | CASSQGGASPGTQYF
TRBJ2-2 | - | - | TRBV11-3 | TGTGCCAGCAGCCAGGACGCGAACACCGGGGAGCTGTTTTTT | CASSQDANTGELFF
TRBJ2-3 | - | TRBD1 | TRBV29-1 | TGCAGCGTTGTTCCGGCGACAGGGGGCTTGGGAGATACGCAGTATTTT | CSVVPATGGLGDTQYF
TRBJ2-5 | - | - | TRBV30 | TGTGCCTGGACCGGGAGATCGGAGACCCAGTACTTC | CAWTGRSETQYF
TRBJ2-6 | - | TRBD1 | TRBV9 | TGTGCCAGCAGCGTAGTCGGACAGGGGGCGAAATTTTCTGGGGCCAACGTCCTGACTTTC | CASSVVGQGAKFSGANVLTF
TRBJ1-2 | medium-sized | - | TRBV29-1 | TGCAGCGTTGTGCTGGGAAGCTATGGCTACACCTTC | CSVVLGSYGYTF
TRBJ2-4 | - | TRBD1 | TRBV20-1 | TGCAGTGCGGGACAGGAGGGCATTCAGTACTTC | CSAGQEGIQYF
TRBJ1-2 | few | - | TRBV28 | TGTGCCAGCGGGACTGAGGGCTACACCTTC | CASGTEGYTF
TRBJ1-1 | - | - | TRBV4-2 | TGTGCCAGCAGCCAAGATAGTCCCCGGAGGTCTGAAGCTTTCTTT | CASSQDSPRRSEAFF
TRBJ1-2 | - | - | TRBV2 | TGTGCCAGCAGTGAGTCCGAAACCTTATATGGCTACACCTTC | CASSESETLYGYTF
TRBJ2-2 | - | TRBD2 | TRBV3-1/TRBV3-2 | TGTGCCAGCAGCCCCCCCTTAGCGGGGGTCAACACCGGGGAGCTGTTTTTT | CASSPPLAGVNTGELFF
TRBJ1-4 | - | - | TRBV27 | TGTGCCAGCAGTCCGGGGGATCGGGCTAATGAAAAACTGTTTTTT | CASSPGDRANEKLFF